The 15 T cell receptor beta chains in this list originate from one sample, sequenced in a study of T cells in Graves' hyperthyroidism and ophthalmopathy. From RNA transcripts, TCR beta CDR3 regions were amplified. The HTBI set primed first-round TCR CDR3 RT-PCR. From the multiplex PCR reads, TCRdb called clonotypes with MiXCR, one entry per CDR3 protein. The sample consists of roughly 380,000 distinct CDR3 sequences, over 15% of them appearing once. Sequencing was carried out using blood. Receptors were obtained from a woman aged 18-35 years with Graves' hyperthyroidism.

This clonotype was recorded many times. CDR3 in amino acids: CATSRDLGQNTEAFF. CDR3 sequence (DNA): TGTGCCACCAGCAGAGATCTCGGTCAGAACACTGAAGCTTTCTTT. The chain links TRBV15 to TRBJ1-1, with D hard to call. The CDR3 consists of 15 residues. Germline CDR1 and CDR2: LNHNV and YYDKDF (reference sequence). V lost 0 bases to trimming and J lost 1 base, with 9 bases between them.

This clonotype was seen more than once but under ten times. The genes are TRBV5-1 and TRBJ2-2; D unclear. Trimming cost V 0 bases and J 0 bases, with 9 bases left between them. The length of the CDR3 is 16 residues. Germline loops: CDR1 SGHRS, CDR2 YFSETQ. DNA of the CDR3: TGCGCCAGCAGCTTGGGCGCCAGAACGAACACCGGGGAGCTGTTTTTT. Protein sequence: CASSLGARTNTGELFF.

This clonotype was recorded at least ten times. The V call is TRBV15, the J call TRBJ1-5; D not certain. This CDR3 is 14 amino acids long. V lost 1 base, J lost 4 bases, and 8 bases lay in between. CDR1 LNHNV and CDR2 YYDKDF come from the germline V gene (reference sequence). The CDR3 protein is CATSRGVGNQPQHF. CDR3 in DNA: TGTGCCACCAGCAGAGGGGTAGGTAATCAGCCCCAGCATTTT.

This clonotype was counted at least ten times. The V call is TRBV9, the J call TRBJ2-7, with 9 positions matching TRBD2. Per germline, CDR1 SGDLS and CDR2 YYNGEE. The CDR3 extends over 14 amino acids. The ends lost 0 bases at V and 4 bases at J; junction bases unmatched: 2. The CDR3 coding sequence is TGTGCCAGCAGCGTAGGCGGGGGGGTGTACGAGCAGTACTTC. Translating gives CASSVGGGVYEQYF.

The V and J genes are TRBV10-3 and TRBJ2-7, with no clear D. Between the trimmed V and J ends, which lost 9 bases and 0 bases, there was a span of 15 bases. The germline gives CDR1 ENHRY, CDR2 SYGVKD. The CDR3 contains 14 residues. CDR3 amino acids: CAIARTDGSYEQYF. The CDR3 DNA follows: TGTGCCATTGCCAGGACGGACGGCTCCTACGAGCAGTACTTC.

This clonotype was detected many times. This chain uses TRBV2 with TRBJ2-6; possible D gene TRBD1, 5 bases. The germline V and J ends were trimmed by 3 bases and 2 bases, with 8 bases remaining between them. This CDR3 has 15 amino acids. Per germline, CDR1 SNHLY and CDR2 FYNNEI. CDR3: CASSDRATGANVLTF. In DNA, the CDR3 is TGTGCCAGCAGTGACAGGGCCACTGGGGCCAACGTCCTGACTTTC.

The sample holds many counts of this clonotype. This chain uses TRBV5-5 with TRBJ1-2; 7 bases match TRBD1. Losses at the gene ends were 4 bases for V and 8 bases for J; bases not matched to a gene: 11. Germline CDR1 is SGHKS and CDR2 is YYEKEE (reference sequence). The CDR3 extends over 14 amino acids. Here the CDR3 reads CASSLVTGNGGYTF. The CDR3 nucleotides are TGTGCCAGCAGCCTCGTGACAGGGAATGGAGGCTACACCTTC.

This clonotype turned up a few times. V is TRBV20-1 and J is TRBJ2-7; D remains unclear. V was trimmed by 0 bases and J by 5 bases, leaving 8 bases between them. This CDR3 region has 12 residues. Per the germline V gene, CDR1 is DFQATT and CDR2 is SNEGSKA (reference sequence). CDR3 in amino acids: CSAREGPHEQYF. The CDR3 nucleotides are TGCAGTGCTAGAGAAGGCCCCCACGAGCAGTACTTC.

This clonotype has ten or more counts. The CDR3 here is CATSRQGFQPQHF. The CDR3 DNA follows: TGTGCCACCAGCAGACAGGGGTTCCAGCCCCAGCATTTT. The V call is TRBV15, the J call TRBJ1-5; D might be TRBD1 (6 bases). The CDR3 is 13 residues long. The ends were cut back, 2 bases at V and 7 bases at J, with 9 bases in the middle. Germline V CDR1 and CDR2: LNHNV, YYDKDF (reference sequence).

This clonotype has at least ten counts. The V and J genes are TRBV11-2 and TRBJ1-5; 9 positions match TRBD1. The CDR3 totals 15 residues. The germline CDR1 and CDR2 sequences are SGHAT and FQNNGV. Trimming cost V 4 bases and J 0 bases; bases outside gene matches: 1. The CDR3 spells CASSSGQGSNQPQHF. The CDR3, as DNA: TGTGCCAGCAGCTCGGGACAGGGTAGCAATCAGCCCCAGCATTTT.

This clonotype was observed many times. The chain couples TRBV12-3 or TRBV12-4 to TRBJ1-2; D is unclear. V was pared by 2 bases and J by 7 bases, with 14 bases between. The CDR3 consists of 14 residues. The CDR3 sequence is CASSLREGISGYTF. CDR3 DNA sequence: TGTGCCAGCAGTTTACGGGAGGGAATTAGTGGCTACACCTTC.

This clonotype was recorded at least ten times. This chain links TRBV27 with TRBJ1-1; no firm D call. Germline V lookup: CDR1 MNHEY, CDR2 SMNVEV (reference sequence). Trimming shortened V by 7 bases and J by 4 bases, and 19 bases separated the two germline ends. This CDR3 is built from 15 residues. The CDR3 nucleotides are TGTGCCAGCAACCGGCGGAATCAGTTAATCACTGAAGCTTTCTTT. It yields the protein CASNRRNQLITEAFF.

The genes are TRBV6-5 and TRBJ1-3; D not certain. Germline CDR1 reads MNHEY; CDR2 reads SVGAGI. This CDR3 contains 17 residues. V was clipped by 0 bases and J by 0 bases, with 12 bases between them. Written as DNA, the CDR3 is TGTGCCAGCAGTTACTCCCAGGAACTCAGCTCTGGAAACACCATATATTTT. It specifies CASSYSQELSSGNTIYF.

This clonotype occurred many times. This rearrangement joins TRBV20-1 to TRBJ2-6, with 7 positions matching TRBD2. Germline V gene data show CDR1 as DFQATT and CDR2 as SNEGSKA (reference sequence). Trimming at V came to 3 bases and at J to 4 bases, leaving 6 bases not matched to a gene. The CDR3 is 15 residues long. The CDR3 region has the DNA TGCAGTGCTAGTCGGGGGGTTGCAGGGGCCAACGTCCTGACTTTC. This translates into CSASRGVAGANVLTF.

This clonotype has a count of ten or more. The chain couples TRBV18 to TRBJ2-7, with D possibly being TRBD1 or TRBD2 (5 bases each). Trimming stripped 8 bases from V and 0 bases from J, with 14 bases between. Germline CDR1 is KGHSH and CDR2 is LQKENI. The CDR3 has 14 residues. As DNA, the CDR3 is TGTGCCAGCAGTCCCGGGACGGCCTCCTACGAGCAGTACTTC. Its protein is CASSPGTASYEQYF.